The 19 T cell receptor beta chains below come from one sample, sequenced in a study of PD-1 blockade in mismatch repair-deficient tumors. Sequencing was performed with immunoSEQ multiplex PCR; in TCRdb, only in-frame clones are kept and a portion is missing. This sample has around 100,000 clones; 65% to 80% occur once, and the top ten carry less than 5.5%. The material sequenced was peripheral blood, taken 60 weeks after starting pembrolizumab. Every receptor here comes from an adult with mismatch repair-deficient cancer.

The chain employs TRBV30 and TRBJ1-2, with D hard to call. Germline CDR1 and CDR2: GTSNPN and SVGIG (reference sequence). Trimming removed 3 bases at V and 8 bases at J, with 25 bases between. The CDR3 is made up of 16 amino acids. CDR3 amino acids: CAWSTSRARRNWGYTF. CDR3 in DNA: TGTGCCTGGAGCACATCGAGGGCCCGCAGAAATTGGGGCTACACCTTC.

The V gene is TRBV28, the J gene TRBJ2-1; D remains unclear. This CDR3 has 12 amino acids. Trimming stripped 4 bases from V and 10 bases from J, with 11 bases between. Germline V gives CDR1 MDHEN, CDR2 SYDVKM. CDR3 loop: CASSSISREQFF. The CDR3 coding sequence is TGTGCCAGCAGTTCCATTAGTCGGGAGCAGTTCTTC. The variable domain in full, completed from reference TRBV28 and TRBJ2-1, reads DVKVTQSSRYLVKRTGEKVFLECVQDMDHENMFWYRQDPGLGLRLIYFSYDVKMKEKGDIPEGYSVSREKKERFSLILESASTNQTSMYLCASSSISREQFFGPGTRLTVL.

The CDR3 region has the DNA TGTGCCAGCAGCTTAGCGCGGACGGGAGGGCCGAACAATGAGCAGTTCTTC. Protein sequence: CASSLARTGGPNNEQFF. The chain is built from TRBV7-2 and TRBJ2-1, with TRBD2 matching 8 bases. The CDR3 runs to 17 residues. CDR1 SGHTA and CDR2 FQGNSA come from the germline V gene. After removal of 0 bases from V and 5 bases from J, the junction contained 9 bases not matched to a gene.

The chain recombines TRBV5-1 with TRBJ2-5; possible D gene TRBD2, 6 bases. V lost 0 bases, J lost 2 bases, and 17 bases lay in between. Germline loops: CDR1 SGHRS, CDR2 YFSETQ. This CDR3 region has 17 residues. The DNA of the CDR3 is TGCGCCAGCAGCTTGGTGGGGATACTAGCCGAGCAAGAGACCCAGTACTTC. Translated: CASSLVGILAEQETQYF. Looking up the rest from reference TRBV5-1 and TRBJ2-5 gives the full variable domain: KAGVTQTPRYLIKTRGQQVTLSCSPISGHRSVSWYQQTPGQGLQFLFEYFSETQRNKGNFPGRFSGRQFSNSRSEMNVSTLELGDSALYLCASSLVGILAEQETQYFGPGTRLLVL.

The chain employs TRBV11-2 and TRBJ1-5; tentative D call: TRBD1 (6 bases). Germline V lookup: CDR1 SGHAT, CDR2 FQNNGV. CDR3 length equals 14 residues. The ends were cut back, 2 bases at V and 3 bases at J, with 8 bases in the middle. The CDR3: CASSLTGINQPQHF. The CDR3 nucleotides read TGTGCCAGCAGCTTAACAGGGATCAATCAGCCCCAGCATTTT.

The V and J genes are TRBV4-3 and TRBJ2-2; D is tentatively TRBD1 or TRBD2 (5 bases each). The CDR3 extends over 17 amino acids. Trimming pared 0 bases from V and 4 bases from J, leaving 15 bases between. The V gene's germline CDR1 is LGHNA and CDR2 YSLEER. CDR3 sequence (DNA): TGCGCCAGCAGCCAAGAAGAGTGGGGGACGGGCACCGGGGAGCTGTTTTTT. Protein product: CASSQEEWGTGTGELFF.

In its sample, this clone was seen once. The chain is built from TRBV7-2 and TRBJ2-1; possibly TRBD2 for D (6 bases). This CDR3 contains 14 residues. From germline, CDR1 is SGHTA and CDR2 FQGNSA. V was shortened by 5 bases and J by 10 bases, with 18 bases between the two germline ends. The chain's CDR3 is CASSPGLTYIEQFF. The DNA for the CDR3 is TGTGCCAGCAGCCCGGGACTCACTTACATCGAGCAGTTCTTC.

This chain joins TRBV5-4 and TRBJ1-4; 9 positions match TRBD1. The CDR3 consists of 14 residues. CDR1 SGHNT and CDR2 YYREEE come from the germline V gene (reference sequence). The trim removed 5 bases at V and 11 bases at J, leaving 10 bases unmatched. The DNA of the CDR3 is TGTGCCAGCAGTCCGGGACAGGGATTAAGGAAACTGTTTTTT. This sequence encodes CASSPGQGLRKLFF.

This chain connects TRBV6-1 to TRBJ1-2; D unclear. Trimming cost V 8 bases and J 7 bases, with 17 bases left between them. Per the germline V gene, CDR1 is MNHNS and CDR2 is SASEGT. The CDR3 runs to 13 residues. The CDR3, as DNA: TGTGCCAGCTCACCAGAGGGCTGGGCTGGCTACACCTTC. It specifies CASSPEGWAGYTF.

The rearrangement uses TRBV5-1 and TRBJ1-1; D uncertain. The V and J ends lost 5 bases and 1 base respectively, with 12 bases between them. This CDR3 has 14 amino acids. Per germline, CDR1 SGHRS and CDR2 YFSETQ. The CDR3 DNA is TGCGCCAGCAGAATTCCGGACGGGAACACTGAAGCTTTCTTT. It yields the protein CASRIPDGNTEAFF.

The rearrangement links TRBV16 to TRBJ2-1; D possibly corresponds to TRBD1 (6 bases). The CDR3 is 14 amino acids. Trimming took 4 bases from V and 5 from J, leaving 12 bases between them. Germline V CDR1 and CDR2: KGHSY, FQNENV. The CDR3 is CASSPTGSDNEQFF. CDR3 DNA: TGTGCCAGCAGCCCAACAGGGAGCGACAATGAGCAGTTCTTC.

V and J are TRBV27 and TRBJ1-1; 12 positions agree with TRBD1. This CDR3 has 15 amino acids. V lost 3 bases and J lost 5; bases outside the gene matches: 4. CDR1 is MNHEY and CDR2 is SMNVEV in the germline V gene (reference sequence). Here the CDR3 reads CASSFRDRGPTEAFF. CDR3 sequence (DNA): TGTGCCAGCAGTTTCAGGGACAGGGGGCCTACTGAAGCTTTCTTT.

The rearrangement uses TRBV7-2 and TRBJ2-1; 10 positions agree with TRBD2. The CDR3 covers 18 residues. Germline CDR1 and CDR2: SGHTA and FQGNSA. J lost 4 bases, V lost 6 bases, and 15 bases had no gene match. CDR3 loop: CASRFGMPGLARYNEQFF. CDR3 coding DNA: TGTGCCAGCAGATTCGGGATGCCGGGACTAGCGCGATACAATGAGCAGTTCTTC.

This clone was found many times. The junction differs from germline at one of its ends, possibly a read error. The chain is built from TRBV7-9 and TRBJ2-7; TRBD2 aligns across 12 bases. Germline CDR1 SEHNR, CDR2 FQNEAQ (reference sequence). This CDR3 comprises 14 residues. The CDR3 nucleotides are TGTGCCAGCAGCCTAGCGGGAGGGCCGTACGAGCAGTACTTC. As protein: CASSLAGGPYEQYF.

In this sample, this clone turned up a few times. The V call is TRBV6-6, the J call TRBJ1-2; 7 bases align to TRBD1. From germline, CDR1 is MNHNY and CDR2 SVGAGI (reference sequence). This CDR3 comprises 13 residues. Unmatched junction bases numbered 8, after V lost 5 bases and J lost 8 bases. CDR3 DNA: TGTGCCAGCAGTGTGGACAGGCTGGAGGGCTACACCTTC. Protein product: CASSVDRLEGYTF.

V gene TRBV9 combines with J gene TRBJ2-1, with a tentative D call TRBD2 (6 bases). Trimming took off 3 bases at V and 0 bases at J, with 10 bases between the two ends. CDR3 length equals 15 residues. The germline V gene encodes CDR1 SGDLS and CDR2 YYNGEE. CDR3 in amino acids: CASSDSGNSYNEQFF. CDR3 DNA: TGTGCCAGCAGCGATAGCGGAAACTCCTACAATGAGCAGTTCTTC. The complete variable domain, with remaining parts taken from reference TRBV9 and TRBJ2-1, reads DSGVTQTPKHLITATGQRVTLRCSPRSGDLSVYWYQQSLDQGLQFLIQYYNGEERAKGNILERFSAQQFPDLHSELNLSSLELGDSALYFCASSDSGNSYNEQFFGPGTRLTVL.

The J gene is TRBJ2-7, the V gene TRBV10-3; TRBD1 aligns across 9 bases. Germline lookup yields CDR1 ENHRY and CDR2 SYGVKD. The CDR3 loop spans 13 amino acids. Trimming cost V 3 bases and J 5 bases; bases outside gene matches: 2. In nucleotides, the CDR3 is TGTGCCATCAGTGAACGGACAGGGGACGAGCAGTACTTC. Protein: CAISERTGDEQYF.

The chain employs TRBV28 and TRBJ1-2, with TRBD1 as a possible D gene (5 bases). CDR1 and CDR2 from the germline V gene are MDHEN and SYDVKM. The V gene lost 8 bases and the J gene lost 1 base, with 11 bases spanning the gap. The CDR3 runs to 13 residues. CDR3 sequence reads: CASGGGSNYGYTF. Written as DNA, the CDR3 is TGTGCCAGCGGGGGAGGGAGTAACTATGGCTACACCTTC.

This chain uses TRBV6-1 with TRBJ2-7; the D gene is possibly TRBD1 (6 bases). This CDR3 contains 15 residues. Germline CDR1 MNHNS, CDR2 SASEGT. Deletions cut 7 bases from V and 0 bases from J, with 16 bases between. The CDR3 region has the DNA TGTGCCAGCACCTCAAAGGGGGACCGCTCCTACGAGCAGTACTTC. Encoded protein: CASTSKGDRSYEQYF.